One TCR beta chain is described in this entry. Its cognate antigen is unknown. Trimming pared 0 bases from V and 0 bases from J, leaving 10 bases between. This CDR3 has 15 residues. Germline CDR1 is SGHRS and CDR2 is YFSETQ. This specimen comes from a study of T cell responses to AZD1222 COVID-19 vaccine. Broader study findings: There were mostly white British donors and more females than males, and clonal diversity was possibly underestimated.

Measured with immunoSEQ multiplex PCR; TCRdb has only the in-frame clones, and not every one. The sample shows roughly 250,000 clones, about 92% of them seen only once. The source is an adult in good health. The chain is built from TRBV5-1 and TRBJ2-7; D may be TRBD1 (5 bases). Sequenced here: peripheral blood, sampled on day 0 of AZD1222 vaccination. In DNA form, the CDR3 reads TGCGCCAGCAGCTTGGCTACAGGCTACTCCTACGAGCAGTACTTC. This encodes CASSLATGYSYEQYF.